The source of this T cell receptor beta chain is a study of response to subunit inactivated influenza vaccine (dated by TCRdb to about 2018). Looking at the study overall: The study used deep quantitative T cell receptor repertoire profiling to track responses to a trivalent subunit inactivated influenza vaccine. What the work shows at the level of the full study, not this receptor alone: The authors suggested that each seasonal influenza vaccination may recruit only a limited number of new T cells.

The CDR3 measures 15 amino acids from cysteine to phenylalanine. Just the 45-base CDR3 DNA is kept, in frame starting at base 1. The trim is 4 bases for V and 4 bases for J, with a gap of 17 bases between the germline ends. CDR1 and CDR2 were assigned from the germline V gene as MDHEN and SYDVKM. The method was RT-PCR. Sequencer: Illumina HiSeq 2500. TCRdb trimmed public reads at Q25 via fastp, called clones via MiXCR and kept in-frame beta chains. Rows with a matching CDR3 protein are joined into one entry that keeps the most common DNA and genes. The sample yields approximately 490,000 distinct CDR3 sequences; approximately 7.8% were counted once. 13% of the sample is taken by the ten largest. This clonotype was counted a few times. Its binding antigen is unknown. Base quality data are lacking; no much larger clone is found one base away.

The starting material was PBMCs from blood, obtained less than 30 months after vaccination. This TCR was sampled from a man between 50 and 69 years old who received an inactivated influenza vaccine. Donor details come from another sample of the same person, matched by shared clones. The V gene is TRBV28 and the J gene is TRBJ2-7, with no confidently assigned D gene. The bases read TGTGCCAGCAGTTCCTGGGCCCTCGTTCCTTACGAGCAGTACTTC. Translated, this gives CASSSWALVPYEQYF.